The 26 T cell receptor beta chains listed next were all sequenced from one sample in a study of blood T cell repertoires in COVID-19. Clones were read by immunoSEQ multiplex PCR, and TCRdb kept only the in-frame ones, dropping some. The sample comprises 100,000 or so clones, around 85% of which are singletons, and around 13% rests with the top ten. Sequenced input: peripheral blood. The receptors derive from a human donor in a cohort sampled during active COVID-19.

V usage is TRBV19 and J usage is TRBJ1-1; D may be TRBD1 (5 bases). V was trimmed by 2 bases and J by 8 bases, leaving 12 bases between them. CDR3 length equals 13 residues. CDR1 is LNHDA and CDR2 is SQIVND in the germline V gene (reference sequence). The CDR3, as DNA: TGTGCCAGTAGTATACCGCGGGGGGAGGAAGCTTTCTTT. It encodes CASSIPRGEEAFF.

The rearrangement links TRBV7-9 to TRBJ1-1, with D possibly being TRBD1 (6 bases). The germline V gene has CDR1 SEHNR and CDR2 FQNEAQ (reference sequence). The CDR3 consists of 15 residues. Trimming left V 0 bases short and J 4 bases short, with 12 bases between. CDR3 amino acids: CASSLAAGAGTEAFF. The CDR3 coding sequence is TGTGCCAGCAGCTTAGCGGCAGGGGCCGGCACTGAAGCTTTCTTT.

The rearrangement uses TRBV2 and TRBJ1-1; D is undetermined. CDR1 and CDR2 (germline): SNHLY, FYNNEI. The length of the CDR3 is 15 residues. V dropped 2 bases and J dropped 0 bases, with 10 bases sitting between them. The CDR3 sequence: CASSENGNMNTEAFF. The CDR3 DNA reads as TGTGCCAGCAGTGAAAATGGTAACATGAACACTGAAGCTTTCTTT.

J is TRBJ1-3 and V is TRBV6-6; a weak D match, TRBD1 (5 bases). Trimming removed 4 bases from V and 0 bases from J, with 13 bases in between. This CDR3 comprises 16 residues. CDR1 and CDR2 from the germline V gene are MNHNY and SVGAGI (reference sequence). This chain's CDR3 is CASSSSGGDSGNTIYF. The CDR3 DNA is TGTGCCAGCAGTTCTTCCGGGGGGGACTCTGGAAACACCATATATTTT.

The CDR3 coding sequence is TGTGCCAGCAGCGCTGGGCTGGGGGGGAGCACAGATACGCAGTATTTT. It is translated as CASSAGLGGSTDTQYF. The chain uses TRBV5-4 and TRBJ2-3; 7 bases fit TRBD2. The CDR3 extends over 16 amino acids. Trimming took 4 bases from V and 0 from J; bases not matched to a gene: 8. Germline loops: CDR1 SGHNT, CDR2 YYREEE (reference sequence).

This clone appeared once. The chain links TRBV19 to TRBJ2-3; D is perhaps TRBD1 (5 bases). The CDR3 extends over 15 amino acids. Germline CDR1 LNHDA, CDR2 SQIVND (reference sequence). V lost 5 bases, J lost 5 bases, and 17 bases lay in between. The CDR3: CASSVTAGRGDTQYF. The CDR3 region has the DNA TGTGCCAGTAGTGTGACTGCAGGAAGGGGAGATACGCAGTATTTT.

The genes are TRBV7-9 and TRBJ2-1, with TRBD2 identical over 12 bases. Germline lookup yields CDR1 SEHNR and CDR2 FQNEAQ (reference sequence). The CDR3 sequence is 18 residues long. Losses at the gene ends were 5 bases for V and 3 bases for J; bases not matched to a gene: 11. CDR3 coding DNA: TGTGCCAGCAGCCCGTCGCCGACTAGCGGGAGTAACTACAATGAGCAGTTCTTC. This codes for CASSPSPTSGSNYNEQFF.

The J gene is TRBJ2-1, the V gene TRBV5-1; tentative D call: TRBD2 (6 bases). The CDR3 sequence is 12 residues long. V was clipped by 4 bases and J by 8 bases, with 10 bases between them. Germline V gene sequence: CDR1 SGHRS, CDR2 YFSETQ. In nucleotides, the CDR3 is TGCGCCAGCAGCGCACCGGGGGATGAGCAGTTCTTC. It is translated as CASSAPGDEQFF.

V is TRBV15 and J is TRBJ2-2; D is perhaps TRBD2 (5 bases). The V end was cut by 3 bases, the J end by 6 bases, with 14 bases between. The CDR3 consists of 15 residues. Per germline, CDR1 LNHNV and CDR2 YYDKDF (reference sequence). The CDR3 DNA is TGTGCCACCAGCAGGGTCCTAGCAGGCCCCGGGGAGCTGTTTTTT. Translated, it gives CATSRVLAGPGELFF.

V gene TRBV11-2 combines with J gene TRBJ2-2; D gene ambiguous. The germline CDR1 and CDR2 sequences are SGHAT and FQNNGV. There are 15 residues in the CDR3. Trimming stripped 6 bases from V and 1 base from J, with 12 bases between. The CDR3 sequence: CASRTPGGNTGELFF. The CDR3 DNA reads TGTGCCAGCAGAACCCCCGGCGGGAACACCGGGGAGCTGTTTTTT.

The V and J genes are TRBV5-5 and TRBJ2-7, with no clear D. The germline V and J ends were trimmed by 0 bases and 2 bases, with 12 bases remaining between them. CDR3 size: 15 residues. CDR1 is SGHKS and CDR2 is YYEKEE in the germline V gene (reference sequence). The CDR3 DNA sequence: TGTGCCAGCAGCTTGGGGCCAGTAAATGCCTACGAGCAGTACTTC. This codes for CASSLGPVNAYEQYF.

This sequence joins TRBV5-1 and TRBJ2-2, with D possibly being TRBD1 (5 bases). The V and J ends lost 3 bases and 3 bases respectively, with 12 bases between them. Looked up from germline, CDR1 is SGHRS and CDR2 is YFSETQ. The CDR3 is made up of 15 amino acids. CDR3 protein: CASSSDRVDTGELFF. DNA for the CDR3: TGCGCCAGCAGCTCCGACAGAGTAGACACCGGGGAGCTGTTTTTT.

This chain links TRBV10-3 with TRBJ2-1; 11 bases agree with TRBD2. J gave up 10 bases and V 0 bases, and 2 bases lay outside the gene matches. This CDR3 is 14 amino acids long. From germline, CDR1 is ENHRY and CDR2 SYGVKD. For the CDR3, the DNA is TGTGCCATCAGTGAGTCTGGGACTAGCGGAGAGCAGTTCTTC. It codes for CAISESGTSGEQFF.

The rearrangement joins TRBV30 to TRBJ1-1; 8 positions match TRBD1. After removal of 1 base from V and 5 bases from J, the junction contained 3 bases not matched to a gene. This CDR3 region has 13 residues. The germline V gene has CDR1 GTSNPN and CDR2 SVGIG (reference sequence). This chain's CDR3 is CAWSAQGGTEAFF. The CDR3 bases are TGTGCCTGGAGTGCACAGGGGGGAACTGAAGCTTTCTTT.

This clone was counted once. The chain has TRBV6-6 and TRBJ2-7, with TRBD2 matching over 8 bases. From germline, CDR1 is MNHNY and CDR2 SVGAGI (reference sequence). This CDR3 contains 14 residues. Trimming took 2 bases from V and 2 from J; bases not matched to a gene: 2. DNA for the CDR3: TGTGCCAGCAGTTACGAGCGGGGGCCCTACGAGCAGTACTTC. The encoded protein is CASSYERGPYEQYF.

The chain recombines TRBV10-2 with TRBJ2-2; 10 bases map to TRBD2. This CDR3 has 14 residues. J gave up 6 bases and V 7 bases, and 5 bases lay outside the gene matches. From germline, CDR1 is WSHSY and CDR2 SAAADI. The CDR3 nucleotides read TGCGCCAGCATCTCGGGACTAGCGCCCGGGGAGCTGTTTTTT. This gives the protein CASISGLAPGELFF.

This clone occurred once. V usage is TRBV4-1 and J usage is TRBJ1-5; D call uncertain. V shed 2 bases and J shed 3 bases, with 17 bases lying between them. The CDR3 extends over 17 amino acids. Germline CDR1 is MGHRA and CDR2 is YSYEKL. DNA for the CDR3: TGCGCCAGCAGCCAATATCAAGGGCGCGGGTCCAATCAGCCCCAGCATTTT. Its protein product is CASSQYQGRGSNQPQHF.

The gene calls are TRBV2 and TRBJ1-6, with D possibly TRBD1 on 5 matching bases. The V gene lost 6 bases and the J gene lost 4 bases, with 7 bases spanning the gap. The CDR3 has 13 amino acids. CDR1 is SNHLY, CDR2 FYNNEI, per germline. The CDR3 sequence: CASRPGYNSPLHF. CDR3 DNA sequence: TGTGCCAGCAGGCCAGGGTATAATTCACCCCTCCACTTT. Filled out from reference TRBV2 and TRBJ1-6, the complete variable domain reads EPEVTQTPSHQVTQMGQEVILRCVPISNHLYFYWYRQILGQKVEFLVSFYNNEISEKSEIFDDQFSVERPDGSNFTLKIRSTKLEDSAMYFCASRPGYNSPLHFGNGTRLTVT.

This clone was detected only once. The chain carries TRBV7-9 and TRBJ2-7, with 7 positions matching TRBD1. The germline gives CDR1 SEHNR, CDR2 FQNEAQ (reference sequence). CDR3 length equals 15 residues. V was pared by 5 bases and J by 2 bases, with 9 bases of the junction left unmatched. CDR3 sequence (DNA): TGTGCCAGCAGCCGGCTGGGGGACAGCCCCTACGAGCAGTACTTC. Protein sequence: CASSRLGDSPYEQYF.

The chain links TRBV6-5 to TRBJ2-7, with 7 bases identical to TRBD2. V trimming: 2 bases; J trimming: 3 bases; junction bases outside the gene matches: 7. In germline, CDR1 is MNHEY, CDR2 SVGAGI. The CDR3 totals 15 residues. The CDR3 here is CASSYGRGFGYEQYF. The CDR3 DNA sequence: TGTGCCAGCAGTTACGGGAGGGGATTTGGCTACGAGCAGTACTTC.

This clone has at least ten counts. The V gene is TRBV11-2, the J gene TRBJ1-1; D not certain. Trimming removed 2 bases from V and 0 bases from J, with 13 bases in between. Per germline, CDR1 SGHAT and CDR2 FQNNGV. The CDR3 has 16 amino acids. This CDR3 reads CASSLPPGKMNTEAFF. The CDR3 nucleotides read TGTGCCAGCAGCTTACCACCCGGGAAAATGAACACTGAAGCTTTCTTT. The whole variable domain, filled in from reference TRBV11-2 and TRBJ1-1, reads EAGVAQSPRYKIIEKRQSVAFWCNPISGHATLYWYQQILGQGPKLLIQFQNNGVVDDSQLPKDRFSAERLKGVDSTLKIQPAKLEDSAVYLCASSLPPGKMNTEAFFGQGTRLTVV.

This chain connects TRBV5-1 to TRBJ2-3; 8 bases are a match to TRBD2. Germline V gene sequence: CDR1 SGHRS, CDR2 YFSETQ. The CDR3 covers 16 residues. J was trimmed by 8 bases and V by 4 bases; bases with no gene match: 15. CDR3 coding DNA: TGCGCCAGCAGCCCGCGGACTAGCAGCGGTTCGGGTACGCAGTATTTT. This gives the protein CASSPRTSSGSGTQYF.

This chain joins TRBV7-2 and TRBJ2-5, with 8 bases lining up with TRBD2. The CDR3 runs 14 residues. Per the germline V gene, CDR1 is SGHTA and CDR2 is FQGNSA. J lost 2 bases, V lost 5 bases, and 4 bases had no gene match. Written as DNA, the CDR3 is TGTGCCAGCAGCCCCGGACTAGCACAAGAGACCCAGTACTTC. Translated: CASSPGLAQETQYF.

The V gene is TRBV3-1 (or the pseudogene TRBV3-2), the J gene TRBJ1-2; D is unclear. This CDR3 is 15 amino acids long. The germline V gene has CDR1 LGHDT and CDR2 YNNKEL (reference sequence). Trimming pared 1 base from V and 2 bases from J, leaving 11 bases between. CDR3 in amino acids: CASSQGQTRNYGYTF. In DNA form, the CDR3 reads TGTGCCAGCAGCCAAGGTCAGACAAGAAACTATGGCTACACCTTC.

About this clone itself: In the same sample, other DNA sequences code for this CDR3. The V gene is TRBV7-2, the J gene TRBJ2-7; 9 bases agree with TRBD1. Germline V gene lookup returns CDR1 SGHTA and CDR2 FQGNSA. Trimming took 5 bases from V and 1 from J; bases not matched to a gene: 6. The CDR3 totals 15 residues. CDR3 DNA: TGTGCCAGCAGCAGCCAGGGACAGGGTTCCTACGAGCAGTACTTC. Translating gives CASSSQGQGSYEQYF. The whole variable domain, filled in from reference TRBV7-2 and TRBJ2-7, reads GAGVSQSPSNKVTEKGKDVELRCDPISGHTALYWYRQSLGQGLEFLIYFQGNSAPDKSGLPSDRFSAERTGGSVSTLTIQRTQQEDSAVYLCASSSQGQGSYEQYFGPGTRLTVT.

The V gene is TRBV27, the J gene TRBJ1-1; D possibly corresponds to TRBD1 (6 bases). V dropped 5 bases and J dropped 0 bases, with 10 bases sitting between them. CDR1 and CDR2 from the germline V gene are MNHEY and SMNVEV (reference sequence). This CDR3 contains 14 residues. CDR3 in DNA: TGTGCCAGCAGTGGGCAGGGGCTGAACACTGAAGCTTTCTTT. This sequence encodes CASSGQGLNTEAFF.